The text below deals with one TCR beta chain. Which antigen it targets is not known. No qualities accompany the bases; no much larger clone lies one base away. V lost 5 bases and J lost 10 bases, and the count of bases not matched to a germline gene is 10. Looking up the germline V gene yields CDR1 KGHSH and CDR2 LQKENI. Spanning cysteine to phenylalanine, the CDR3 consists of 15 amino acids. This entry keeps only the CDR3 DNA: 45 bases, framed from base 1. The time point label corresponds to: about 28 days (+/-7) after the second vaccine dose. AZD1222 recipients with second doses at about 4 weeks or about 12 weeks were pooled, because spike-specific TCR depth and breadth did not differ between schedules. Samples from vaccinated people were obtained from the UK trials COV001 and COV002, which included a single-blind randomized controlled phase 2/3 trial of AZD1222 (ChAdOx1 nCoV-19) in healthy adults. For TCRbeta chain sequencing, PBMC samples were collected from trial participants at day 0 and at day 28 after the second dose.

The CDR3 regions of human TCRbeta chains were subjected to immunosequencing. The source study handled its data this way. TCRs in the repertoires were compared against a reference library of SARS-CoV-2-specific TCRs that had been generated with the MIRA antigen-specificity platform. Breadth was defined as the fraction of unique TCRs that were SARS-CoV-2-associated, and depth was defined as the fraction of total T cells that were SARS-CoV-2-associated. Using the MIRA data, every spike-specific TCR was mapped to the spike region that the TCR reacted to and assigned to either a CD4 or a CD8 class. Log10-transformed breadth and depth values were compared by one-way ANOVA with Sidak's multiple comparisons tests. The immuneACCESS repertoire file appears here via TCRdb, limited to in-frame rearrangements. These files lack a portion of the clones; in checked studies, under half of the deficit traces to unresolved V genes, and the cause of the others is not known. D and trimming come from the DNA, and the V and J calls and clone size come from that table. Counted in this sample were about 270,000 clones; approximately 94% of them appeared once. The ten largest make up 0.5% to 0.65% of the sample.

This specimen belongs to a study of T cell responses to AZD1222 COVID-19 vaccine (dated by TCRdb to the early 2020s). With respect to the entire study: A total of just over 230 trial participants underwent TCR sequencing, of whom about 200 had received two doses of AZD1222 and 26 had received two doses of the MenACWY control vaccine. Trial participants were enrolled by age into subgroups of 18-55, 56-69 and 70-plus years, and about 150, 27 and 61 TCR-sequenced participants, respectively, were included in these subgroups. Points the paper makes about the study in general: Most participants were white British and females outnumbered males, and the authors suggested that clonal diversity may have been underestimated. Reportedly, close to half of the unique spike-specific TCRs recognized epitopes lying outside the regions that are mutated in the B.1.351 and B.1.1.7 variants. The whole spike protein was spanned by vaccine-associated CD4 TCRs, and dominant responses were seen in regions 160-218 and 743-854. Only five to seven AZD1222 recipients were SARS-CoV-2 seropositive at baseline, limiting conclusions about previously exposed vaccinees. After two AZD1222 doses, both the breadth and the depth of spike-specific TCRs were significantly higher than at day 0 and than in MenACWY recipients. In the small 56-69-year group, the increase in depth fell short of significance, most likely because of low power. Because no samples from the day 14 peak response were available, repertoires could be characterized only after the peak T cell response.

This specimen consisted of peripheral blood, obtained 28 days after the second AZD1222 dose. The receptor's source is an adult who received the AZD1222 COVID-19 vaccine. The rearrangement joined TRBV18 to TRBJ1-6; 8 central bases correspond to TRBD1. The base sequence is TGTGCCAGCTCAAGAGGACAGGGAGTTAACTCACCCCTCCACTTT. This encodes CASSRGQGVNSPLHF.